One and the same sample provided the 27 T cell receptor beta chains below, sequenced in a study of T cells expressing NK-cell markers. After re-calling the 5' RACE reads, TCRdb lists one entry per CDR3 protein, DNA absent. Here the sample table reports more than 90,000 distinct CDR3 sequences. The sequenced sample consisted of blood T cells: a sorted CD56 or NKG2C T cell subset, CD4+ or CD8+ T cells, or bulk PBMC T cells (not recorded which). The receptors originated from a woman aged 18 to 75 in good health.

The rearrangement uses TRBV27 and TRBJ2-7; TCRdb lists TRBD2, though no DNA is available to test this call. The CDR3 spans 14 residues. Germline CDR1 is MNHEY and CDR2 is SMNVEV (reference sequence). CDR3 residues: CASSLSRSGYEQYF.

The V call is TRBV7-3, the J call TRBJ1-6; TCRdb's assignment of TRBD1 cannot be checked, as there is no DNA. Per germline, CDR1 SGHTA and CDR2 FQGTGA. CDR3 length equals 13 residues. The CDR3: CASGAGFNSPLHF.

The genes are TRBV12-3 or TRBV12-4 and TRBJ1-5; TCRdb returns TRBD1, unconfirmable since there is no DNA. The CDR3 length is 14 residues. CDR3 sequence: CASRTAYSNQPQHF.

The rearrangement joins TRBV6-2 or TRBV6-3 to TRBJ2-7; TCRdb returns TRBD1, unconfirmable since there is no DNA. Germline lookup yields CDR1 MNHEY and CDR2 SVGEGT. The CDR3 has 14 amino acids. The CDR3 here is CASSYRAGNYEQYF.

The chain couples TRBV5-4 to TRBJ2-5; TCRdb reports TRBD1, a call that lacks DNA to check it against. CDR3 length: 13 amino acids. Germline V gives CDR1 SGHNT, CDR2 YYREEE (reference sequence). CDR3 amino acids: CASSLAVPGTQYF.

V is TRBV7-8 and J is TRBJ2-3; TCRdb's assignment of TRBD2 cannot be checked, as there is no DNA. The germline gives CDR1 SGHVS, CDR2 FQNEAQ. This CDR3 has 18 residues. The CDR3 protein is CASIRSGRGFVETDTQYF.

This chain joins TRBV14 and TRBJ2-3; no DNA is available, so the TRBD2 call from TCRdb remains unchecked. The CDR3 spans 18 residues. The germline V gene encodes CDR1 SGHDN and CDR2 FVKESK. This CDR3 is CASSPILAVREGADTQYF.

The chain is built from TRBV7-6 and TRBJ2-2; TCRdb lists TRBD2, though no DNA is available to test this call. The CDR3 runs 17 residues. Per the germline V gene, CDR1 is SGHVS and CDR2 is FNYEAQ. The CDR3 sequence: CASSSWAIGENTGELFF.

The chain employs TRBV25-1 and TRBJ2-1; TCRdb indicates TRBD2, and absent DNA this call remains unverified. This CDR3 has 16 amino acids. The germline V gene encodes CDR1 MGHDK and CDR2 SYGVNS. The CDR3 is CASSESGPFGTNEQFF.

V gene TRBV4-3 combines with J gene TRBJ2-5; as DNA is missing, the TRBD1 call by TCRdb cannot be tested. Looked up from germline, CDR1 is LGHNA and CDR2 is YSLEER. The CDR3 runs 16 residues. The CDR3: CASSQVPGAIIGTQYF.

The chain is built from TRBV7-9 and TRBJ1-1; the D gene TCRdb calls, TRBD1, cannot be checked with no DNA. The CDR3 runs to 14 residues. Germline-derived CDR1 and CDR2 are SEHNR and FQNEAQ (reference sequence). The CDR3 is CASSPPTPNTEAFF.

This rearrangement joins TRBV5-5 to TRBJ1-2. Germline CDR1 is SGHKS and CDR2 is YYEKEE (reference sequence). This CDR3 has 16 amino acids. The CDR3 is CASSWTTGNLGYGYTF.

The chain's CDR3 is CAISESVGYEQYF. The chain uses TRBV10-3 and TRBJ2-7. The CDR3 covers 13 residues. Germline V CDR1 and CDR2: ENHRY, SYGVKD.

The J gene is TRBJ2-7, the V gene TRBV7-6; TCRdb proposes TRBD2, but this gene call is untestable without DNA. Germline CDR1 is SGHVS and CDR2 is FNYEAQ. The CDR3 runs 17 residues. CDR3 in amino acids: CASSLASLAGGAYEQYF.

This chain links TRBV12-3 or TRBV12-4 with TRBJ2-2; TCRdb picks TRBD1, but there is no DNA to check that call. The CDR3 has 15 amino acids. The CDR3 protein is CASAPRGRNTGELFF.

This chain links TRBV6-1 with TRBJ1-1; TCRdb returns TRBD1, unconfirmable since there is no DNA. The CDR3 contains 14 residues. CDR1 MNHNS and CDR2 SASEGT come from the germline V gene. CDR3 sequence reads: CASSDQGWETEAFF.

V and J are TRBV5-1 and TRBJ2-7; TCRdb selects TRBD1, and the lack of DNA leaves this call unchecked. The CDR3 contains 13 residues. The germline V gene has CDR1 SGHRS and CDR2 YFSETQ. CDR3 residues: CASSLTGHYEQYF.

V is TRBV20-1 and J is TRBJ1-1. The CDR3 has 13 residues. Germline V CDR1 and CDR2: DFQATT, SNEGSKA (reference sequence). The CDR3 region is CSARDGMNTEAFF.

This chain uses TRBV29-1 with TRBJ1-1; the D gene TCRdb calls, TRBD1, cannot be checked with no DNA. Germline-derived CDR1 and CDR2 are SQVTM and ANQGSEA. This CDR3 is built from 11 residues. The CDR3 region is CSVPEGTEAFF.

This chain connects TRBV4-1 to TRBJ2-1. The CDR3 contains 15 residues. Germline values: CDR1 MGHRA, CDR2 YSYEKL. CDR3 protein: CASSQAVRMWNEQFF.

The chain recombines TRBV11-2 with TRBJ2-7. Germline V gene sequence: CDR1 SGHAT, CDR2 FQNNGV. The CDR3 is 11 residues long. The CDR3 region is CASKITYEQYF.

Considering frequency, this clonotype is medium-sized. The CDR3 region is CASSVYESQPQHF. The genes are TRBV9 and TRBJ1-5. The CDR3 has 13 amino acids. Germline values: CDR1 SGDLS, CDR2 YYNGEE. The full variable domain, its missing parts supplied by reference TRBV9 and TRBJ1-5, is DSGVTQTPKHLITATGQRVTLRCSPRSGDLSVYWYQQSLDQGLQFLIQYYNGEERAKGNILERFSAQQFPDLHSELNLSSLELGDSALYFCASSVYESQPQHFGDGTRLSIL.

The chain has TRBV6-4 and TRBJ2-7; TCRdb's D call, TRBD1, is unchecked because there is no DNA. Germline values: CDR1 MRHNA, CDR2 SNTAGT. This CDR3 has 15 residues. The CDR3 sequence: CASSETGQGSYEQYF.

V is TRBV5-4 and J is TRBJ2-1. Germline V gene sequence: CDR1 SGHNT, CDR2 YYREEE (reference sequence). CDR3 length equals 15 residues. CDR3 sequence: CASSANWDSYNEQFF.

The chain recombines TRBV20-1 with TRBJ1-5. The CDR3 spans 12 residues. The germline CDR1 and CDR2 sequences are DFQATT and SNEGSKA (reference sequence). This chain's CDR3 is CSARETYQPQHF.

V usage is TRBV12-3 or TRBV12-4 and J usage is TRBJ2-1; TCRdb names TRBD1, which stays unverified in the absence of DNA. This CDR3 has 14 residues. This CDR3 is CASSLGRGINEQFF.

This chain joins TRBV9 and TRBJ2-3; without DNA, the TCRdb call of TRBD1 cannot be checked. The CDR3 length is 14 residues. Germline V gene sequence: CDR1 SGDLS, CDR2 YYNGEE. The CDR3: CASRPGTYTDTQYF.